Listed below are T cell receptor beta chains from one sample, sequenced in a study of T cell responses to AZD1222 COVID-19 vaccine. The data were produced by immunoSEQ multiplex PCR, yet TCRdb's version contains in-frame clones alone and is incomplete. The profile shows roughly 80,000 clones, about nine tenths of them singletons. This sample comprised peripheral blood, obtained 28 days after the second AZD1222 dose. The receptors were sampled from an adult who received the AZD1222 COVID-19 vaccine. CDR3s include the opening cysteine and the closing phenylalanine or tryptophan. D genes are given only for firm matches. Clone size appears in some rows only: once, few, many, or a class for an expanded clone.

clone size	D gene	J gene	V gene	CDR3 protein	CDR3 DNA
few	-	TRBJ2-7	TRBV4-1	CASSQAAAGSYEQYF	TGCGCCAGCAGCCAAGCTGCCGCAGGATCCTACGAGCAGTACTTC
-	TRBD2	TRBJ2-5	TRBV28	CASSPGTSGRAETQYF	TGTGCCAGCAGTCCAGGGACTAGCGGGAGGGCTGAGACCCAGTACTTC
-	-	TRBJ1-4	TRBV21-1	CASSKGGGTPKLFF	TGTGCCAGCAGCAAAGGGGGCGGGACTCCAAAACTGTTTTTT
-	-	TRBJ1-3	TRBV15	CATSRDDSDPFSGNTIYF	TGTGCCACCAGCAGAGACGACAGTGATCCCTTCTCTGGAAACACCATATATTTT
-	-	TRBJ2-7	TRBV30	CAWRGRGLTYEQYF	TGTGCCTGGAGGGGGCGGGGACTTACCTACGAGCAGTACTTC
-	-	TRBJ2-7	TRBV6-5	CASMQGVIGYEQYF	TGTGCCAGCATGCAGGGAGTCATTGGCTACGAGCAGTACTTC
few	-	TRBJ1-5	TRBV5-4	CASSAQGTGNQPQHF	TGTGCCAGCAGCGCGCAGGGGACGGGCAATCAGCCCCAGCATTTT
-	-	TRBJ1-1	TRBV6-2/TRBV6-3	CASSSGHSKGAFF	TGTGCCAGCAGTTCTGGACACTCAAAGGGAGCTTTCTTT
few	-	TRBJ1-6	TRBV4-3	CASSQDRVVGSPLHF	TGCGCCAGCAGCCAAGACAGGGTCGTGGGTTCACCCCTCCACTTT
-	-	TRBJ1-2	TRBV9	CASSQYARGLPYGYTF	TGTGCCAGCAGCCAATATGCCAGGGGCCTTCCCTATGGCTACACCTTC
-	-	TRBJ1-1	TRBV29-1	CSVVRERMTEAFF	TGCAGCGTTGTGAGGGAACGGATGACTGAAGCTTTCTTT
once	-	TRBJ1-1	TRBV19	CASSLDEMNTEAFF	TGTGCCAGTAGCTTGGACGAAATGAACACTGAAGCTTTCTTT
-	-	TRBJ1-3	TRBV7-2	CASSSQVFSGNTIYF	TGTGCCAGCAGCTCACAGGTCTTCTCTGGAAACACCATATATTTT
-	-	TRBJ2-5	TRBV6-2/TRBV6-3	CASSPRETQYF	TGTGCCAGCAGCCCCCGGGAGACCCAGTACTTC